The clone carrying this TCR beta chain showed up just a few times. The CDR3 sequence is 15 residues long. Germline trimming cut 3 bases from V and 3 bases from J; bases unmatched to any gene: 7. CDR1 is DFQATT and CDR2 is SNEGSKA in the germline V gene (reference sequence). This specimen belongs to a study of identical twins. Unique molecular identifiers were present on cDNA, and template switching added a universal primer site. TCRdb re-derived calls from the 5' RACE reads in MiXCR, one entry per CDR3 protein. The data contain about 280,000 distinct CDR3 sequences, about 8.1% of them singletons. The sample was also linked to a second study, of yellow fever vaccine responses in identical twins.

Sequenced sample: memory (CD45RO+) T cells sorted from blood. This receptor was identified in a woman under 30 in good health. The chain uses TRBV20-1 and TRBJ2-3, with 9 bases that match TRBD2. CDR3 in DNA: TGCAGTGCTAGGGCTAGCGGGACGGCGACAGATACGCAGTATTTT. As protein: CSARASGTATDTQYF.